This T cell receptor (beta chain) appears in the sequencing data of a study of tumor-infiltrating lymphocytes in primary liver carcinoma. Looking at the study overall: The patients had histopathologically diagnosed primary liver carcinoma, and their disease was treated by surgical resection.

Unsorted whole blood supplied the blood RNA, and germline DNA was isolated too. Roughly 4.2 milliliters of peripheral blood were drawn presurgically. Findings of the study overall: Compared with blood, tumor repertoires held significantly more in their top 250 clones.

Germline lookup yields CDR1 MNHNY and CDR2 SVGAGI (reference sequence). This CDR3 has 14 amino acids. The ends lost 7 bases at V and 4 bases at J; junction bases unmatched: 6. This clonotype came up many times. Antigen: not known. Reverse transcription of approximately 500 ng total RNA with a constant-region primer produced TCR beta cDNA. Each TCR beta library was derived from three nested multiplex PCR rounds that employed slightly modified ARM-PCR. Use of TRBV1-TRBV30 forward primers with a C-beta reverse primer characterized the first two PCR rounds, which lasted approximately 11 cycles each. TCRdb re-called the multiplex PCR reads with MiXCR, one entry per CDR3 protein. The sample shows approximately 320,000 distinct CDR3 sequences, around 50% of them seen only once.

This TCR was recovered from a woman in her thirties with primary liver carcinoma and hepatitis B virus infection. The sequenced sample consisted of peripheral blood. The gene calls are TRBV6-6 and TRBJ2-7, with 11 bases that match TRBD2. The CDR3 loop is CASTPGLAAYEQYF. As DNA, the CDR3 is TGTGCCAGCACCCCGGGACTAGCGGCTTACGAGCAGTACTTC.